This T cell receptor beta chain was recovered during a study of Ad26.COV2.S vaccination and SARS-CoV-2 variants. General study points: It was found that vaccine and placebo recipients had similar non-spike TCR breadth.

Turning to this clone: Its antigen is undetermined.

The method was immunoSEQ multiplex PCR; TCRdb's version includes in-frame clones alone and lacks a portion of them. The sample holds about 350,000 clones, 92% seen once. CDR3 length equals 19 residues. Germline values: CDR1 SEHNR, CDR2 FQNEAQ (reference sequence). With 1 base clipped from V and 8 bases from J, the junction kept 19 bases outside the gene matches. The clonotype comes from a human donor who had recovered from COVID-19. Sample: peripheral blood, taken after recovery from COVID-19. V gene TRBV7-9 combines with J gene TRBJ1-4, with 7 bases aligning to TRBD1. This CDR3 reads CASSLGFLQGKLNDEKLFF. The CDR3 region has the DNA TGTGCCAGCAGCTTAGGGTTTTTACAGGGGAAACTTAACGACGAAAAACTGTTTTTT.